A single sample gave rise to the 19 T cell receptor beta chains below, sequenced in a study of T cell responses to AZD1222 COVID-19 vaccine (TCRdb year 2021). The time point label here, explained by the study, means: baseline before first vaccination. The library was built by means of the immunoSEQ multiplex PCR assay. What TCRdb holds here is the immuneACCESS table cut down to in-frame rearrangements. Part of the clones is not present; checked against another copy, under half of the missing clones reflect an unresolved V gene, and the others are unexplained. The sample table records 90,000 to 130,000 clones; approximately 90% of these occur just once. The ten biggest clones cover roughly 7.6% of the sample. Sequenced here: peripheral blood, sampled on day 0 of AZD1222 vaccination. The receptors derive from an adult in good health.

The chain employs TRBV6-5 and TRBJ2-7, with D maybe TRBD1 (5 bases). CDR1 is MNHEY and CDR2 is SVGAGI in the germline V gene. The CDR3 length is 14 residues. V lost 5 bases and J 0 bases, leaving 11 bases between the germline ends. The CDR3 sequence: CASSPPGFSYEQYF. The CDR3 DNA reads as TGTGCCAGCAGTCCCCCAGGGTTCTCCTACGAGCAGTACTTC.

The sample holds one count of this clone. J is TRBJ2-5 and V is TRBV28; TRBD2 matches at 8 bases. After removal of 11 bases from V and 2 bases from J, the junction contained 7 bases not matched to a gene. Germline V lookup: CDR1 MDHEN, CDR2 SYDVKM. The CDR3 has 13 residues. The CDR3 region is CAGNSGDQETQYF. The CDR3 DNA follows: TGTGCCGGAAATAGCGGGGATCAAGAGACCCAGTACTTC.

This clone was seen only once. The DNA for the CDR3 is TGTGCCAGCAGCCACCGGGACCGTCACCCCGGGGAGCTGTTTTTT. It translates to CASSHRDRHPGELFF. This chain joins TRBV11-3 and TRBJ2-2; D is perhaps TRBD1 or TRBD2 (5 bases each). Germline-derived CDR1 and CDR2 are SGHNT and YENEEA. V gave up 5 bases and J gave up 6 bases, with 16 bases separating them. The CDR3 covers 15 residues.

J is TRBJ1-1 and V is TRBV27; D is unclear. Germline CDR1 is MNHEY and CDR2 is SMNVEV (reference sequence). The CDR3 spans 14 residues. V lost 7 bases, J lost 1 base, and 13 bases lay in between. The CDR3 DNA sequence: TGTGCCAGCATGGTGGACCGGAAGAACACTGAAGCTTTCTTT. This sequence encodes CASMVDRKNTEAFF.

This chain links TRBV9 with TRBJ1-3; no clear D. Germline CDR1 reads SGDLS; CDR2 reads YYNGEE. The CDR3 is 14 amino acids. Between the trimmed V and J ends, which lost 0 bases and 0 bases, there was a span of 4 bases. CDR3 bases: TGTGCCAGCAGCGTAGGCTCCTCTGGAAACACCATATATTTT. It encodes CASSVGSSGNTIYF.

The chain combines TRBV12-3 or TRBV12-4 with TRBJ1-1, with a weak D call TRBD1 (5 bases). V shed 3 bases and J shed 1 base, with 6 bases lying between them. CDR3 size: 13 residues. For the CDR3, the DNA is TGTGCCAGCAGTTTTGGGGGGAACACTGAAGCTTTCTTT. Translating gives CASSFGGNTEAFF.

V usage is TRBV5-4 and J usage is TRBJ1-4; TRBD1 agrees at 9 bases. The CDR3 length is 14 residues. Per germline, CDR1 SGHNT and CDR2 YYREEE (reference sequence). V shed 1 base and J 6 bases; nucleotides not matched to a gene: 1. The CDR3 region has the DNA TGTGCCAGCAGCTTGTGGGACAGGGATGAAAAACTGTTTTTT. Amino acids: CASSLWDRDEKLFF.

The chain recombines TRBV4-1 with TRBJ1-4; 10 positions match TRBD1. V was pared by 3 bases and J by 2 bases, with 9 bases of the junction left unmatched. The CDR3 extends over 18 amino acids. CDR1 and CDR2 from the germline V gene are MGHRA and YSYEKL. The CDR3 DNA is TGCGCCAGCAGCCAGATCGACAGGGGGCGCGGTACTAATGAAAAACTGTTTTTT. Residues: CASSQIDRGRGTNEKLFF.

The chain is built from TRBV28 and TRBJ1-1; TRBD1 matches 7 bases. Germline CDR1 MDHEN, CDR2 SYDVKM. J was trimmed by 0 bases and V by 6 bases; bases with no gene match: 10. The CDR3 runs 16 residues. The CDR3 loop reads CASSTTGSSMNTEAFF. In DNA form, the CDR3 reads TGTGCCAGCAGCACGACAGGGTCTTCGATGAACACTGAAGCTTTCTTT. Complete variable domain (other parts from reference TRBV28 and TRBJ1-1): DVKVTQSSRYLVKRTGEKVFLECVQDMDHENMFWYRQDPGLGLRLIYFSYDVKMKEKGDIPEGYSVSREKKERFSLILESASTNQTSMYLCASSTTGSSMNTEAFFGQGTRLTVV.

The gene calls are TRBV2 and TRBJ2-7; D possibly uses TRBD1 or TRBD2 (6 bases each). Germline V gene lookup returns CDR1 SNHLY and CDR2 FYNNEI. Trimming took off 10 bases at V and 4 bases at J, with 17 bases between the two ends. This CDR3 has 13 residues. The CDR3 spells CATDPGAGYEQYF. CDR3 DNA: TGTGCCACCGACCCGGGGGCGGGATACGAGCAGTACTTC. The full variable domain, rest sourced from reference TRBV2 and TRBJ2-7, is EPEVTQTPSHQVTQMGQEVILRCVPISNHLYFYWYRQILGQKVEFLVSFYNNEISEKSEIFDDQFSVERPDGSNFTLKIRSTKLEDSAMYFCATDPGAGYEQYFGPGTRLTVT.

This clone was detected only once. This chain links TRBV9 with TRBJ2-3, with 8 positions matching TRBD2. This CDR3 has 20 amino acids. Germline V gene lookup returns CDR1 SGDLS and CDR2 YYNGEE. V shed 3 bases, J shed 3 bases, and the junction held 21 bases outside the gene matches. The CDR3, as DNA: TGTGCCAGCAGCGCCCCACTCGGGGCCCCTCGGGCGGGGGGAACAGATACGCAGTATTTT. Residues: CASSAPLGAPRAGGTDTQYF.

The V gene is TRBV5-8, the J gene TRBJ2-7; 10 bases are shared with TRBD1. V was pared by 2 bases and J by 2 bases, with 4 bases of the junction left unmatched. This CDR3 is 15 amino acids long. CDR1 is SGHTS and CDR2 is YDEGEE in the germline V gene. Here the CDR3 DNA reads TGTGCCAGCAGCTTAACCGGGACAGGGGCCTACGAGCAGTACTTC. As protein: CASSLTGTGAYEQYF. The full variable domain, completed using reference TRBV5-8 and TRBJ2-7, is EAGVTQSPTHLIKTRGQQATLRCSPISGHTSVYWYQQALGLGLQFLLWYDEGEERNRGNFPPRFSGRQFPNYSSELNVNALELEDSALYLCASSLTGTGAYEQYFGPGTRLTVT.

In its sample, this clone was seen a few times. The gene calls are TRBV10-2 and TRBJ2-7, with 7 bases aligning to TRBD1. J gave up 3 bases and V 0 bases, and 5 bases lay outside the gene matches. CDR1 is WSHSY and CDR2 is SAAADI in the germline V gene. This CDR3 region has 15 residues. The CDR3 is CASSESNRGIYEQYF. Here the CDR3 DNA reads TGCGCCAGCAGTGAGTCGAACAGGGGCATCTACGAGCAGTACTTC.

The chain is built from TRBV5-6 and TRBJ2-4, with D possibly TRBD1 on 6 matching bases. The CDR3 is 15 amino acids. V lost 0 bases and J lost 2, with 9 bases in between. From germline, CDR1 is SGHDT and CDR2 YYEEEE. The CDR3 DNA reads as TGTGCCAGCAGCTTGGTTGGGGGCTCCAAAAACATTCAGTACTTC. It translates to CASSLVGGSKNIQYF.

The chain uses TRBV9 and TRBJ1-1; D is unclear. CDR1 SGDLS and CDR2 YYNGEE come from the germline V gene. The V gene lost 4 bases and the J gene lost 0 bases, with 10 bases spanning the gap. This CDR3 region has 14 residues. CDR3 sequence (DNA): TGTGCCAGCAGCCAAGGAGGGATGAACACTGAAGCTTTCTTT. Translating it yields CASSQGGMNTEAFF.

The chain employs TRBV11-3 and TRBJ1-6; D is undetermined. Germline CDR1 is SGHNT and CDR2 is YENEEA. The CDR3 runs to 13 residues. Between the trimmed V and J ends, which lost 10 bases and 0 bases, there was a span of 7 bases. The CDR3 loop reads CATRSSYNSPLHF. The CDR3 DNA reads TGTGCCACCAGGAGCTCCTATAATTCACCCCTCCACTTT.

The V and J genes are TRBV18 and TRBJ1-4, with TRBD1 as a possible D gene (5 bases). CDR1 is KGHSH, CDR2 LQKENI, per germline. With 4 bases removed from V and 4 bases from J, the gap between germline ends came to 13 bases. The CDR3 totals 15 residues. The CDR3 here is CASSRPTALNEKLFF. The CDR3 DNA sequence: TGTGCCAGCTCACGCCCGACAGCGCTTAATGAAAAACTGTTTTTT.

This chain's CDR3 is CASSSTSGGSYEQYF. CDR3 DNA sequence: TGTGCCAGCAGCTCGACTAGCGGGGGATCCTACGAGCAGTACTTC. This chain uses TRBV7-6 with TRBJ2-7; TRBD2 aligns across 12 bases. Germline CDR1 and CDR2: SGHVS and FNYEAQ. CDR3 length: 15 amino acids. The J segment lost 1 base and the V segment lost 4 bases, leaving 2 bases of the junction unmatched. The full variable domain, rest sourced from reference TRBV7-6 and TRBJ2-7, is GAGVSQSPRYKVTKRGQDVALRCDPISGHVSLYWYRQALGQGPEFLTYFNYEAQQDKSGLPNDRFSAERPEGSISTLTIQRTEQRDSAMYRCASSSTSGGSYEQYFGPGTRLTVT.

The chain combines TRBV19 with TRBJ1-6; D not certain. V lost 6 bases and J lost 6, with 18 bases in between. CDR1 is LNHDA and CDR2 is SQIVND in the germline V gene (reference sequence). The CDR3 length is 16 residues. The DNA of the CDR3 is TGTGCCAGTAGACCAGACTTGGGATTTACTAATTCACCCCTCCACTTT. This sequence encodes CASRPDLGFTNSPLHF.